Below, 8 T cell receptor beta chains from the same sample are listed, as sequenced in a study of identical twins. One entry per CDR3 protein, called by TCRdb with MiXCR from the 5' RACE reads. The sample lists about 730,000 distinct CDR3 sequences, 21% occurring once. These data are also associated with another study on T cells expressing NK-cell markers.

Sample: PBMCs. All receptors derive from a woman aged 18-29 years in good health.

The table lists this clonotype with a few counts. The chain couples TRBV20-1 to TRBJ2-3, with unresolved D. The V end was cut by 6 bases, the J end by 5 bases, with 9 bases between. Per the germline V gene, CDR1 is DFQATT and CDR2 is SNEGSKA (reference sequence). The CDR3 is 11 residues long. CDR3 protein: CSAPMQDTQYF. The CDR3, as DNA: TGCAGTGCCCCAATGCAAGATACGCAGTATTTT.

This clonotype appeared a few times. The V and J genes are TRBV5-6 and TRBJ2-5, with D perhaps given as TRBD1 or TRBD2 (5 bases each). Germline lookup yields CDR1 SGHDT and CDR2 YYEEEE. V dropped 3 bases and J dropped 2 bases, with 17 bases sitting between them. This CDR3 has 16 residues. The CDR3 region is CASSSLARQTQETQYF. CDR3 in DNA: TGTGCCAGCAGCTCCTTAGCGAGACAGACGCAAGAGACCCAGTACTTC.

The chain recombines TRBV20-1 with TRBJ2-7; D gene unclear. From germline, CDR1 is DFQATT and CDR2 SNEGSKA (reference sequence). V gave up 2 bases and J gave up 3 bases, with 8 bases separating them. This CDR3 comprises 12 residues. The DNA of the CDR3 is TGCAGTGCTAGACCCCCGGACTACGAGCAGTACTTC. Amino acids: CSARPPDYEQYF.

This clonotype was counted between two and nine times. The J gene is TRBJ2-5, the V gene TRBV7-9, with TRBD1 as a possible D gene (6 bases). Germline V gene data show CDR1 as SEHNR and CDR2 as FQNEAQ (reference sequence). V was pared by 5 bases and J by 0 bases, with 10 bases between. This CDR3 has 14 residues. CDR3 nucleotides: TGTGCCAGCAGCCGGAACAGGGACCAAGAGACCCAGTACTTC. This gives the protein CASSRNRDQETQYF.

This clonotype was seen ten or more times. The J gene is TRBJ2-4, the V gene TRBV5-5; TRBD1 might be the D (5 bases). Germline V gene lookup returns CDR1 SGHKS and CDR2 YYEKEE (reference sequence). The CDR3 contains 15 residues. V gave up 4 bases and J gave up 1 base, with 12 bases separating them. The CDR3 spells CASSIQVLAKNIQYF. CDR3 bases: TGTGCCAGCAGCATACAGGTGCTGGCCAAAAACATTCAGTACTTC.

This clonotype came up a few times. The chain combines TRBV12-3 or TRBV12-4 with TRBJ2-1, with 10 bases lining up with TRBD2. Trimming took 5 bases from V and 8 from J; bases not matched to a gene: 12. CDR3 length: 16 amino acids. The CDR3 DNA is TGTGCCAGCAGTCCGACAACACTAGCGGGGTTCTATGAGCAGTTCTTC. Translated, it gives CASSPTTLAGFYEQFF.

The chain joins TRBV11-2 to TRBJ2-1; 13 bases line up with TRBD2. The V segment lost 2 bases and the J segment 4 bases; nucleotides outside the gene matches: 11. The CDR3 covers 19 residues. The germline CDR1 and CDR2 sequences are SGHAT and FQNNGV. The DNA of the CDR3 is TGTGCCAGCAGCTTACGGGTCCGAGGACTAGCGGGGGTTTACAATGAGCAGTTCTTC. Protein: CASSLRVRGLAGVYNEQFF.

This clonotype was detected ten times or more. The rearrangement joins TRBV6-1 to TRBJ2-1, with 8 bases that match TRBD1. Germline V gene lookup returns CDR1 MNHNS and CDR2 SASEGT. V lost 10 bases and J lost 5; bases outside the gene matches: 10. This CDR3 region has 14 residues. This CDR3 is CATCRWTGNNEQFF. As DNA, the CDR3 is TGTGCCACATGCCGGTGGACAGGGAACAATGAGCAGTTCTTC.